This T cell receptor (beta chain) was found in a study of T cells in Graves' hyperthyroidism and ophthalmopathy. Study findings and constraints: Stable hyperthyroidism and ophthalmopathy were separated using 13 V-J signatures.

On this clonotype itself: Its antigen is undetermined. An end of the junction differs from the germline gene, which may be a read error.

RNA transcripts provided the source from which TCR beta CDR3 regions were amplified. Researchers ran a first-round RT-PCR on the TCR CDR3 using the HTBI primer set. TCRdb called the multiplex PCR reads again in MiXCR, with one record for every CDR3 protein. Of roughly 250,000 distinct CDR3 sequences in the sample, more than 12% were seen once. These patients, aged 18 to 65, had recently diagnosed hyperthyroidism lasting under 2 months. Lactation, pregnancy, other autoimmune disease or uncontrolled infection led to exclusion of patients. From approximately 9.3 ml of fresh peripheral blood, PBMCs were isolated. Germline V CDR1 and CDR2: SGHTA, FQGTGA. This CDR3 has 15 amino acids.

The chain links TRBV7-3 to TRBJ2-1; 10 bases map to TRBD2. The sequenced material came from blood. This sequence was found in a woman in her forties with Graves' hyperthyroidism that later progressed to Graves' ophthalmopathy. Written as DNA, the CDR3 is TGTGCCAGCAGCTTATGGGTTAGCGGGGGGAATGAGCGGTTCTTC. It is translated as CASSLWVSGGNERFF.